This T cell receptor beta chain was captured in a study of blood T cell repertoires in COVID-19. Study as a whole: Collection of acute and convalescent COVID-19 samples took place in the United States, Italy and Spain. T cells, B-cell-depleted T cells, or PBMCs provided the cDNA or gDNA that served as material.

There are 13 residues in the CDR3. The V gene's germline CDR1 is MNHEY and CDR2 SVGAGI. The germline V and J ends were trimmed by 8 bases and 7 bases, with 12 bases remaining between them. This clone was counted between two and nine times. As handled by the study authors: By means of reference gene primer amplification, nucleated cell counts were estimated. The protocol was immunoSEQ multiplex PCR, while the TCRdb copy is restricted to in-frame clones and leaves out a portion. That table gives V, J and clone size, and the DNA gave D and trimming. This repertoire shows fewer than 200,000 clones, roughly 80% found once; its top ten account for less than 4.5%.

Sequenced input: peripheral blood. V is TRBV6-5 and J is TRBJ1-6, with a weak D call TRBD1 (6 bases). This sequence originates from a woman aged 80 or over with acute or convalescent COVID-19. The CDR3 nucleotides read TGTGCCAGCGGGGGACACGGAAATTCACCCCTCCACTTT. Translated: CASGGHGNSPLHF.